Following are 32 T cell receptor beta chains from one sample sequenced in a study of CD8+CD57+ T cells in acquired aplastic anemia. According to the study, genomic DNA was the template for TCR beta VDJ and CDR3 profiling. One entry per CDR3 protein, called by TCRdb with MiXCR from the reads. The sample gives about 190,000 distinct CDR3 sequences, roughly half of which show up once; approximately 15% is in the top ten. Sequenced input: sorted CD4+, CD8+, or CD8+CD57+ T cells (not recorded which) from PBMCs. Receptors were obtained from a human donor in good health, serving as a control.

The chain uses TRBV7-2 and TRBJ2-7, with 8 bases aligning to TRBD2. Germline V gene lookup returns CDR1 SGHTA and CDR2 FQGNSA. The CDR3 is made up of 15 amino acids. J gave up 6 bases and V 0 bases, and 7 bases lay outside the gene matches. For the CDR3, the DNA is TGTGCCAGCAGCTTAGCGCGGGGGGCGACCCGCGAGCAGTACTTC. Encoded protein: CASSLARGATREQYF.

This clonotype occurred many times. This chain links TRBV19 with TRBJ1-2; 11 bases fit TRBD1. Trimming removed 5 bases from V and 8 bases from J; junction bases left unmatched: 10. The CDR3 is 15 amino acids. CDR1 and CDR2 (germline): LNHDA, SQIVND (reference sequence). The CDR3 region has the DNA TGTGCCAGTAGTTCGAGGACAGGGGGCCATTACGGCTACACCTTC. Translating gives CASSSRTGGHYGYTF.

The J gene is TRBJ1-5, the V gene TRBV7-2; TRBD1 agrees at 7 bases. Germline loops: CDR1 SGHTA, CDR2 FQGNSA. The V and J ends lost 5 bases and 7 bases, in that order; junction bases with no gene match: 11. This CDR3 has 15 amino acids. The DNA for the CDR3 is TGTGCCAGCAGCGTGACAGGGCAGGGGGACCAGCCCCAGCATTTT. This translates into CASSVTGQGDQPQHF.

This clonotype has just one count. The chain joins TRBV20-1 to TRBJ2-7; 10 bases are a match to TRBD2. The CDR3 contains 14 residues. With V trimmed by 3 bases and J by 1 base, 3 bases remained unmatched. The germline V gene has CDR1 DFQATT and CDR2 SNEGSKA (reference sequence). The CDR3 bases are TGCAGTGCTAGGGTAGCGGGGGGTTCCTACGAGCAGTACTTC. Amino acid sequence: CSARVAGGSYEQYF.

A single count supports this clonotype. This chain links TRBV9 with TRBJ1-6, with TRBD1 as a possible D gene (5 bases). The CDR3 is 16 residues long. Germline V lookup: CDR1 SGDLS, CDR2 YYNGEE. The germline V and J ends were trimmed by 0 bases and 9 bases, with 16 bases remaining between them. DNA for the CDR3: TGTGCCAGCAGCGTAGCATCTGGTTGGGGACGTTCACCCCTCCACTTT. It encodes CASSVASGWGRSPLHF.

This clonotype was counted at least ten times. Here the CDR3 reads CASKDRRREKLFF. In DNA form, the CDR3 reads TGTGCCAGCAAGGACAGGCGTCGGGAAAAACTGTTTTTT. The chain has TRBV19 and TRBJ1-4; 7 nucleotides align to TRBD1. This CDR3 has 13 residues. Trimming at V came to 9 bases and at J to 8 bases, leaving 9 bases not matched to a gene. Germline CDR1 and CDR2: LNHDA and SQIVND (reference sequence).

The chain uses TRBV20-1 and TRBJ1-2; D is uncertain. Germline V gene data show CDR1 as DFQATT and CDR2 as SNEGSKA (reference sequence). CDR3 length: 11 amino acids. V was clipped by 0 bases and J by 10 bases, with 9 bases between them. The CDR3 spells CSARETVVYTF. CDR3 nucleotide sequence: TGCAGTGCTAGAGAGACGGTAGTCTACACCTTC.

V usage is TRBV2 and J usage is TRBJ1-5, with D uncertain. This CDR3 has 15 amino acids. Trimming removed 4 bases from V and 1 base from J, with 11 bases in between. Germline V CDR1 and CDR2: SNHLY, FYNNEI. CDR3 protein: CASSVEVASNQPQHF. CDR3 bases: TGTGCCAGCAGTGTAGAGGTCGCGAGCAATCAGCCCCAGCATTTT.

This chain joins TRBV10-2 and TRBJ1-2; possibly TRBD1 for D (6 bases). The germline gives CDR1 WSHSY, CDR2 SAAADI. The germline V and J ends were trimmed by 10 bases and 4 bases, with 19 bases remaining between them. The CDR3 is made up of 14 amino acids. The CDR3 sequence is CATRRQDGAYGYTF. CDR3 nucleotide sequence: TGCGCCACCAGGCGACAGGACGGGGCCTATGGCTACACCTTC.

Points on this clonotype: The germline gene is not matched at one end of the junction; a read error may be the cause. The chain carries TRBV10-3 and TRBJ1-2, with 8 bases fitting TRBD1. CDR3 length: 14 residues. In germline, CDR1 is ENHRY, CDR2 SYGVKD. CDR3 nucleotides: TGTGCCTTCAGTGAGAGGGGGACAGGAGAGGTCTACACCTTC. Translating gives CAFSERGTGEVYTF.

This clonotype was observed a handful of times. J is TRBJ1-4 and V is TRBV12-3 or TRBV12-4, with D perhaps matching TRBD1 (6 bases). The CDR3 length is 14 residues. Trimming stripped 6 bases from V and 5 bases from J, with 13 bases between. The CDR3: CASRQGLRNEKLFF. CDR3 nucleotide sequence: TGTGCCAGCAGACAGGGACTCCGAAATGAAAAACTGTTTTTT.

This chain links TRBV29-1 with TRBJ1-1, with 10 bases that match TRBD1. V was pared by 4 bases and J by 3 bases, with 14 bases of the junction left unmatched. Germline CDR1 and CDR2: SQVTM and ANQGSEA. The CDR3 runs to 17 residues. CDR3 protein: CSVAPSGTGEGDTEAFF. CDR3 DNA sequence: TGCAGCGTTGCACCTAGCGGGACAGGGGAGGGGGACACTGAAGCTTTCTTT.

The chain is built from TRBV25-1 and TRBJ1-5; D gene ambiguous. With 1 base removed from V and 6 bases from J, the gap between germline ends came to 7 bases. CDR1 MGHDK and CDR2 SYGVNS come from the germline V gene. The CDR3 runs 13 residues. CDR3 protein: CASSEWNGQPQHF. DNA of the CDR3: TGTGCCAGCAGTGAATGGAACGGTCAGCCCCAGCATTTT.

V and J are TRBV20-1 and TRBJ1-2; maybe TRBD1 (5 bases). V was shortened by 6 bases and J by 12 bases, with 20 bases between the two germline ends. There are 12 residues in the CDR3. Germline CDR1 and CDR2: DFQATT and SNEGSKA (reference sequence). The CDR3 protein is CSAWDGGSGNTF. The CDR3 DNA reads as TGCAGTGCCTGGGACGGGGGGTCTGGAAACACCTTC.

About this clonotype: One end of the junction fails to match germline, which may point to a read error. The gene calls are TRBV9 and TRBJ1-2; the D is unclear. The CDR3 runs 14 residues. CDR1 is SGDLS, CDR2 YYNGEE, per germline. The CDR3 spells CASSHPDTFYGYAF. The CDR3, as DNA: TGTGCCAGCAGCCACCCCGACACGTTCTATGGCTACGCCTTC.

The sample holds a few counts of this clonotype. Written as DNA, the CDR3 is TGTGCCAGCAGTTACGACAGGAGGGGGAATCAGCCCCAGCATTTT. This codes for CASSYDRRGNQPQHF. V usage is TRBV6-2 or TRBV6-3 and J usage is TRBJ1-5, with D possibly TRBD1 on 6 matching bases. The V end was cut by 2 bases, the J end by 4 bases, with 12 bases between. The germline CDR1 and CDR2 sequences are MNHEY and SVGEGT. This CDR3 spans 15 amino acids.

This clonotype was recorded at least ten times. The rearrangement joins TRBV12-3 or TRBV12-4 to TRBJ1-5; D not certain. The length of the CDR3 is 14 residues. With 3 bases removed from V and 1 base from J, the gap between germline ends came to 7 bases. CDR3 coding DNA: TGTGCCAGCAGTTTTAGCCTAAGCAATCAGCCCCAGCATTTT. This sequence encodes CASSFSLSNQPQHF.

Points on this clonotype: It may be a read error: a sequence one base away is much more abundant. The chain couples TRBV4-1 to TRBJ2-1; 8 bases align to TRBD2. J gave up 3 bases and V 1 base, and 5 bases lay outside the gene matches. The CDR3 contains 16 residues. The germline gives CDR1 MGHRA, CDR2 YSYEKL. DNA for the CDR3: TGCGCCAGCAGCCAAGTGCGGGGGGAAAACTACAATGAGCAGTTCTTC. It specifies CASSQVRGENYNEQFF.

This clonotype appeared a single time. The chain couples TRBV5-1 to TRBJ2-5, with a possible D match to TRBD2 (6 bases). The V gene lost 7 bases and the J gene lost 0 bases, with 13 bases spanning the gap. This CDR3 contains 14 residues. In germline, CDR1 is SGHRS, CDR2 YFSETQ. The CDR3 DNA reads as TGCGCCAGCCGTCCTGGGGGGAACCAAGAGACCCAGTACTTC. Its translation: CASRPGGNQETQYF.

The CDR3 loop reads CSARDDGTGAYEQYF. CDR3 coding DNA: TGCAGTGCTAGAGATGACGGGACAGGGGCCTACGAGCAGTACTTC. This rearrangement joins TRBV20-1 to TRBJ2-7; 10 bases match TRBD1. The junction had 4 bases not matched to a gene; V was cut back by 0 bases and J by 2 bases. Germline values: CDR1 DFQATT, CDR2 SNEGSKA (reference sequence). The CDR3 extends over 15 amino acids.

This clonotype has only a few counts. CDR3 nucleotide sequence: TGTGCCAGCAGTGCCCTGACTAGCGGGAGTGGGGAGACCCAGTACTTC. It codes for CASSALTSGSGETQYF. J is TRBJ2-5 and V is TRBV9, with 12 bases identical to TRBD2. CDR1 and CDR2 (germline): SGDLS, YYNGEE. Germline trimming cut 5 bases from V and 5 bases from J; bases unmatched to any gene: 10. The CDR3 totals 16 residues. The full variable domain, completed using reference TRBV9 and TRBJ2-5, is DSGVTQTPKHLITATGQRVTLRCSPRSGDLSVYWYQQSLDQGLQFLIQYYNGEERAKGNILERFSAQQFPDLHSELNLSSLELGDSALYFCASSALTSGSGETQYFGPGTRLLVL.

The V gene is TRBV7-2, the J gene TRBJ2-7, with a possible D match to TRBD1 (6 bases). The CDR3 is 14 residues long. With 6 bases removed from V and 2 bases from J, the gap between germline ends came to 14 bases. CDR1 and CDR2 (germline): SGHTA, FQGNSA. CDR3 sequence reads: CASSNNRVAYEQYF. In nucleotides, the CDR3 is TGTGCCAGCAGTAACAACAGGGTTGCCTACGAGCAGTACTTC.

The genes are TRBV2 and TRBJ2-1, with 8 positions matching TRBD1. The CDR3 spans 13 residues. J gave up 13 bases and V 1 base, and 6 bases lay outside the gene matches. Germline CDR1 SNHLY, CDR2 FYNNEI. CDR3 region: CASSEELGTGQFF. As DNA, the CDR3 is TGTGCCAGCAGTGAAGAATTGGGGACAGGACAGTTCTTC.

Points on this clonotype: The CDR3 does not end in the conserved phenylalanine or tryptophan, so this is likely a read error. The chain is built from TRBV27 and TRBJ2-5; TRBD1 matches at 8 bases. The germline V gene has CDR1 MNHEY and CDR2 SMNVEV (reference sequence). This CDR3 comprises 14 residues. The V gene end was trimmed by 6 bases and the J gene end by 5 bases; junction bases not matched to a gene: 8. The CDR3 bases are TGTGCCAGCAGACTTCAGGGGGCGGGGGAGACCCAGTACTCC. Its protein product is CASRLQGAGETQYS.

The chain has TRBV29-1 and TRBJ2-7; D is perhaps TRBD1 (6 bases). V was cut by 7 bases and J by 5 bases, with 12 bases left in between. In germline, CDR1 is SQVTM, CDR2 ANQGSEA. The CDR3 runs to 11 residues. In DNA form, the CDR3 reads TGCAGCGGCCGCAGGGGTCACGAGCAGTACTTC. This translates into CSGRRGHEQYF.

The J gene is TRBJ1-1, the V gene TRBV20-1, with D possibly TRBD1 on 5 matching bases. The CDR3 has 14 residues. The germline CDR1 and CDR2 sequences are DFQATT and SNEGSKA (reference sequence). The V end lost 1 base, the J end lost 2 bases, and 11 bases lay between the germline ends. This CDR3 reads CSARARGRNTEAFF. The CDR3 nucleotides are TGCAGTGCTAGAGCCCGGGGCCGAAACACTGAAGCTTTCTTT.

This chain connects TRBV2 to TRBJ2-5; TRBD2 agrees at 7 bases. The trim removed 1 base at V and 2 bases at J, leaving 1 base unmatched. Germline-derived CDR1 and CDR2 are SNHLY and FYNNEI. CDR3 length equals 14 residues. CDR3 nucleotides: TGTGCCAGCAGTGAAGGGGGACTACAAGAGACCCAGTACTTC. Translation gives CASSEGGLQETQYF.

This clonotype has only one observation. The chain carries TRBV2 and TRBJ1-4; D gene ambiguous. The CDR3 is 14 amino acids. V was clipped by 2 bases and J by 7 bases, with 11 bases between them. Germline lookup yields CDR1 SNHLY and CDR2 FYNNEI. This CDR3 reads CASSERTLAEKLFF. The CDR3 nucleotides are TGTGCCAGCAGTGAAAGAACTTTAGCTGAAAAACTGTTTTTT. Looking up the rest from reference TRBV2 and TRBJ1-4 gives the full variable domain: EPEVTQTPSHQVTQMGQEVILRCVPISNHLYFYWYRQILGQKVEFLVSFYNNEISEKSEIFDDQFSVERPDGSNFTLKIRSTKLEDSAMYFCASSERTLAEKLFFGSGTQLSVL.

Many counts were recorded for this clonotype. The gene calls are TRBV20-1 and TRBJ1-5; possible D gene TRBD1, 5 bases. V was shortened by 6 bases and J by 4 bases, with 13 bases between the two germline ends. The CDR3 runs to 13 residues. In germline, CDR1 is DFQATT, CDR2 SNEGSKA (reference sequence). Written as DNA, the CDR3 is TGCAGTGCCACAGGAGGTTTGAATCAGCCCCAGCATTTT. Amino acids: CSATGGLNQPQHF.

V and J are TRBV20-1 and TRBJ1-2, with a tentative D call TRBD1 (5 bases). Germline V lookup: CDR1 DFQATT, CDR2 SNEGSKA (reference sequence). This CDR3 spans 14 amino acids. V shed 0 bases and J shed 0 bases, with 8 bases lying between them. This CDR3 is CSARDQGTNYGYTF. The CDR3 DNA reads TGCAGTGCTAGAGATCAGGGAACTAACTATGGCTACACCTTC.

J is TRBJ1-1 and V is TRBV7-2, with a tentative D call TRBD1 (5 bases). The CDR3 sequence is 13 residues long. V lost 1 base and J 6 bases, leaving 9 bases between the germline ends. In germline, CDR1 is SGHTA, CDR2 FQGNSA. CDR3 sequence: CASSLVVGAEAFF. The CDR3 region has the DNA TGTGCCAGCAGCTTAGTGGTGGGGGCTGAAGCTTTCTTT. Together with reference TRBV7-2 and TRBJ1-1, the CDR3 gives the full variable domain: GAGVSQSPSNKVTEKGKDVELRCDPISGHTALYWYRQSLGQGLEFLIYFQGNSAPDKSGLPSDRFSAERTGGSVSTLTIQRTQQEDSAVYLCASSLVVGAEAFFGQGTRLTVV.

This clonotype was counted many times. The chain recombines TRBV3-1 with TRBJ2-1; D perhaps matches TRBD1 (5 bases). There are 14 residues in the CDR3. Trimming pared 0 bases from V and 6 bases from J, leaving 9 bases between. Per the germline V gene, CDR1 is LGHDT and CDR2 is YNNKEL (reference sequence). CDR3 sequence: CASSQDLGPNEQFF. The CDR3 nucleotides read TGTGCCAGCAGCCAAGATCTGGGGCCCAATGAGCAGTTCTTC.